What follows is one T cell receptor beta chain and its context. This sample is part of a study of cytomegalovirus exposure and HLA in healthy donors. Some clones are missing from TCRdb's copy, which holds only in-frame ones; the method was immunoSEQ multiplex PCR. This table has about 180,000 clones, 85% appearing once. The V segment lost 4 bases and the J segment 0 bases; nucleotides outside the gene matches: 8. This CDR3 comprises 17 residues. Germline V gives CDR1 SGHKS, CDR2 YYEKEE (reference sequence). This chain connects TRBV5-5 to TRBJ2-7; 12 nucleotides align to TRBD2. Material: PBMCs. The receptor comes from a man between 18 and 29 years old in good health and CMV-seropositive. The CDR3, as DNA: TGTGCCAGCAGCATCGGACTAGCGGGGTCCAGCTCCTACGAGCAGTACTTC. Translated: CASSIGLAGSSSYEQYF.